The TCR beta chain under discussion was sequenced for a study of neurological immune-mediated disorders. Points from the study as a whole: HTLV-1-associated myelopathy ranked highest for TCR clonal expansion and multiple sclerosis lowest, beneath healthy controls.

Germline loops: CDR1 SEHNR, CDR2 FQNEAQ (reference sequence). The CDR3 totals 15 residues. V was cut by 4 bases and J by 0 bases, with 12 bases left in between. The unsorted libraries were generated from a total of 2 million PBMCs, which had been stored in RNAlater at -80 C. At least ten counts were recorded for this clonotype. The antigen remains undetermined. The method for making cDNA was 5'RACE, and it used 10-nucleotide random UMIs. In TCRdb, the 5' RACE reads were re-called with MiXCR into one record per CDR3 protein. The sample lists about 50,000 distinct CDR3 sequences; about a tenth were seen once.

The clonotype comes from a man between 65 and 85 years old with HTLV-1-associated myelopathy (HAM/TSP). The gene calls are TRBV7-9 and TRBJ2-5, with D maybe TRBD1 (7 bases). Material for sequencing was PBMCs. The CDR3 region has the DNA TGTGCCAGCAGCTCACCAGGGGGGTACCAAGAGACCCAGTACTTC. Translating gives CASSSPGGYQETQYF. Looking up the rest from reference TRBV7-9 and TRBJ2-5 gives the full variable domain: DTGVSQNPRHKITKRGQNVTFRCDPISEHNRLYWYRQTLGQGPEFLTYFQNEAQLEKSRLLSDRFSAERPKGSFSTLEIQRTEQGDSAMYLCASSSPGGYQETQYFGPGTRLLVL.